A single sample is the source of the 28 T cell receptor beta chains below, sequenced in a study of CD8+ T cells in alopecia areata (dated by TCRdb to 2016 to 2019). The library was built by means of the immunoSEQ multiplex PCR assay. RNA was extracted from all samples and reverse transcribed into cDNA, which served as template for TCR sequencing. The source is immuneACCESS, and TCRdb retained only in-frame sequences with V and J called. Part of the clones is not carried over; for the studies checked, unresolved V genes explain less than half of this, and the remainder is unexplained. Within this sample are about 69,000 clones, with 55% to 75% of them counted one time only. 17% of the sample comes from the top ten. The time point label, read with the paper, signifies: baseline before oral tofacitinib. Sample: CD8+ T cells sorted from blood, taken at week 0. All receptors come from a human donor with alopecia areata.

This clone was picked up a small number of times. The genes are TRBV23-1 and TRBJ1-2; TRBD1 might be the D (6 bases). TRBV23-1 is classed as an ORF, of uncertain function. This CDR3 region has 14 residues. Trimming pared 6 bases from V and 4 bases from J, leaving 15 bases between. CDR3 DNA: TGCGCCAGCAGACCTTTTGGGGGGCCCTATGGCTACACCTTC. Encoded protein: CASRPFGGPYGYTF.

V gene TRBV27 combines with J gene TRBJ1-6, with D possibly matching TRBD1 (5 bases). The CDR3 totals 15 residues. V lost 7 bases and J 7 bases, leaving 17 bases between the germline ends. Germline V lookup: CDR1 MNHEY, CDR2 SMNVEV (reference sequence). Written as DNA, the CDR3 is TGTGCCAGCACCCCGATGGATCGGGGGAATTCACCCCTCCACTTT. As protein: CASTPMDRGNSPLHF.

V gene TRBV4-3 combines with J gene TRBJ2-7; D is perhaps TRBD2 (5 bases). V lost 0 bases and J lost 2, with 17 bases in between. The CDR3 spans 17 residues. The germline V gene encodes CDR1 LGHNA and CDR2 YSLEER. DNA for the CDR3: TGCGCCAGCAGCCAAGATCGGGCGGCTGGACTGACCTACGAGCAGTACTTC. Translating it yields CASSQDRAAGLTYEQYF.

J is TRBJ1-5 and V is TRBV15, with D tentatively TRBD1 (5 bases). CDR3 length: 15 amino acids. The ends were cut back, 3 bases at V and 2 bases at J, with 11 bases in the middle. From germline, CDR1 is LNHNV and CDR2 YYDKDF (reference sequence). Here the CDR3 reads CATSSKGGGNQPQHF. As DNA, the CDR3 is TGTGCCACCAGCAGTAAGGGAGGGGGCAATCAGCCCCAGCATTTT.

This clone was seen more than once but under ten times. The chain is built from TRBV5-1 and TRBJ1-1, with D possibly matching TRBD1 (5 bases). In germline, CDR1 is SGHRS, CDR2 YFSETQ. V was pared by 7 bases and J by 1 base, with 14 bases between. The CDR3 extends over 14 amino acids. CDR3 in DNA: TGCGCCAGCGCGGGGCCCGACTCGAACACTGAAGCTTTCTTT. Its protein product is CASAGPDSNTEAFF.

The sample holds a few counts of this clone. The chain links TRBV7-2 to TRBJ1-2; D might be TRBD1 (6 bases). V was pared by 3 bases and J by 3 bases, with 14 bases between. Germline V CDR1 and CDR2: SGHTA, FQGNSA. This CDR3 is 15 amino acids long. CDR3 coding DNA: TGTGCCAGCAGCTTCTTACAGGGAAGGGACTATGGCTACACCTTC. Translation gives CASSFLQGRDYGYTF.

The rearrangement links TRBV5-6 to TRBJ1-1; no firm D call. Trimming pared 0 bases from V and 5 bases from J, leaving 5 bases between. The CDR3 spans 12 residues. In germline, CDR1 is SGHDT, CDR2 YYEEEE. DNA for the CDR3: TGTGCCAGCAGCTTGGGCCGGACTGAAGCTTTCTTT. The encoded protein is CASSLGRTEAFF.

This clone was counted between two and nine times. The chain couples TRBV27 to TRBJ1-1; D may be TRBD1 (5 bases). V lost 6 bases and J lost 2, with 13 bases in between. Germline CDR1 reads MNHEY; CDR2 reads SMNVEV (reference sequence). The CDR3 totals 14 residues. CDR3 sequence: CASRWMGGNTEAFF. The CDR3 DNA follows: TGTGCCAGCAGGTGGATGGGGGGTAACACTGAAGCTTTCTTT.

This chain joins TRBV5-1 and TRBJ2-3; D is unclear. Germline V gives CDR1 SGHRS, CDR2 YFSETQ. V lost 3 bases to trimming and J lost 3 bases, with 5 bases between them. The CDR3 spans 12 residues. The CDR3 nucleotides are TGCGCCAGCAGCTCGGATACAGATACGCAGTATTTT. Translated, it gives CASSSDTDTQYF.

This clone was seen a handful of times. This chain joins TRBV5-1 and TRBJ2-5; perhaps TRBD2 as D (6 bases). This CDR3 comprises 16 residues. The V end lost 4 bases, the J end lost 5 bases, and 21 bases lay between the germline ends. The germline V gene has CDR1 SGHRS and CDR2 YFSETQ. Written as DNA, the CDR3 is TGCGCCAGCAGCCCAACCCTGGACTACCCCGGGGAGACCCAGTACTTC. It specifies CASSPTLDYPGETQYF.

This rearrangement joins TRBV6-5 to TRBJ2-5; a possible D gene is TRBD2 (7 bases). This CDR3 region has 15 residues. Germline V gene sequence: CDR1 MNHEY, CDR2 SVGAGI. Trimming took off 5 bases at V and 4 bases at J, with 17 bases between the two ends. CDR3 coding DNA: TGTGCCAGCAGTGCGATGGGAGGGGGAGGAGAGACCCAGTACTTC. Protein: CASSAMGGGGETQYF.

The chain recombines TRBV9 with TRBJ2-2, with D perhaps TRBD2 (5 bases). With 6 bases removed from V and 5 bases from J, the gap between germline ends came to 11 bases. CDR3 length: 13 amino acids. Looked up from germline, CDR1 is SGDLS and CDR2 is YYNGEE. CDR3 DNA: TGTGCCAGCACCCTGGACTCAACCGGGGAGCTGTTTTTT. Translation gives CASTLDSTGELFF.

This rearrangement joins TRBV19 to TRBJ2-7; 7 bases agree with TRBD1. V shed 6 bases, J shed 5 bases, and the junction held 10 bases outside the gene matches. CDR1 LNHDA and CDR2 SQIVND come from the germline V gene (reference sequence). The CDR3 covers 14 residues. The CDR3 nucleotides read TGTGCCAGTAGGTCTGACAGGGACGTCCACGAGCAGTACTTC. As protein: CASRSDRDVHEQYF.

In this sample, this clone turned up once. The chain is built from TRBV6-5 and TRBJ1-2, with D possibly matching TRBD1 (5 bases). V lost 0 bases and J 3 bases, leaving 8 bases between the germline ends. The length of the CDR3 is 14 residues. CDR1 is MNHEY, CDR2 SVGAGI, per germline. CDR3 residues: CASSYSQGDYGYTF. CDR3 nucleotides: TGTGCCAGCAGTTACTCGCAGGGAGACTATGGCTACACCTTC.

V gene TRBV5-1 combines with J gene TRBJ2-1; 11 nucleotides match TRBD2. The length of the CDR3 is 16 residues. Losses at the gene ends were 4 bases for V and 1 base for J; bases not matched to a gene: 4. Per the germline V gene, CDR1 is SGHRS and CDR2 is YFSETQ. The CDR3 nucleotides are TGCGCCAGCAGCCTTAGCGGGGGGGCTTCCTACAATGAGCAGTTCTTC. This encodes CASSLSGGASYNEQFF.

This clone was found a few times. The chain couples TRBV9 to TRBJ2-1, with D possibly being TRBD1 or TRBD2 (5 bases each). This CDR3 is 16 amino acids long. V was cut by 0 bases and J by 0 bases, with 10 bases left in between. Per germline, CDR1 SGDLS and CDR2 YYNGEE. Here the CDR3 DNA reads TGTGCCAGCAGCGTAGACGAGGGGAGCTCCTACAATGAGCAGTTCTTC. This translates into CASSVDEGSSYNEQFF.

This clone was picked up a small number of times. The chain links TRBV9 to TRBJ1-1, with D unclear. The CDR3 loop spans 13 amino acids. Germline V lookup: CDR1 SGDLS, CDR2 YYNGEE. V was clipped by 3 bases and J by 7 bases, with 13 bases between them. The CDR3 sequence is CASSDSGADEAFF. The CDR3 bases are TGTGCCAGCAGCGATAGCGGAGCAGATGAAGCTTTCTTT.

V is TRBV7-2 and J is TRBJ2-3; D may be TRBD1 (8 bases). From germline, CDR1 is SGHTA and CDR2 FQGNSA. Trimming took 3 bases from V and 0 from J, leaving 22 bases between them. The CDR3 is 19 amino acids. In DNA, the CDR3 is TGTGCCAGCAGCTTGAGCGGGACAGGCAAAACGAAGAGCACAGATACGCAGTATTTT. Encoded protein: CASSLSGTGKTKSTDTQYF.

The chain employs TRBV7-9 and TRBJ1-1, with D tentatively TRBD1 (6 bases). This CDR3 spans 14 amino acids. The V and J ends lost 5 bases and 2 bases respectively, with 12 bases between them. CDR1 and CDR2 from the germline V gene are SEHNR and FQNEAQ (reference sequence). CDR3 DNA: TGTGCCAGCAGCACGCCAGGGGAAAACACTGAAGCTTTCTTT. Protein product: CASSTPGENTEAFF.

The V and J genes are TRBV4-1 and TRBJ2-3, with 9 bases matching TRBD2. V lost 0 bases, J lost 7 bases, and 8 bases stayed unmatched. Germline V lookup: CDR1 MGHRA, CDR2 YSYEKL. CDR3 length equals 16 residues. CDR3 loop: CASSQDTSGSPNTQYF. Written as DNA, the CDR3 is TGCGCCAGCAGCCAAGATACTAGCGGGTCCCCAAATACGCAGTATTTT.

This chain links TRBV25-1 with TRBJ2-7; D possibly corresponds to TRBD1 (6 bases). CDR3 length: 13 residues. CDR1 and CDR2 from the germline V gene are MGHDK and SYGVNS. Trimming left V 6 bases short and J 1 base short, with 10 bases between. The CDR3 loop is CASRFTGSYEQYF. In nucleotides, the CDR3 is TGTGCCAGCAGATTCACAGGGTCCTACGAGCAGTACTTC.

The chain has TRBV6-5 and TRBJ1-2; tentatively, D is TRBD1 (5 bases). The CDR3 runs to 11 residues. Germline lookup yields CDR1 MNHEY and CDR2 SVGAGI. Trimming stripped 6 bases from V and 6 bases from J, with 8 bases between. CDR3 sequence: CASRLQDGYTF. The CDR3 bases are TGTGCCAGCAGGCTACAGGATGGCTACACCTTC.

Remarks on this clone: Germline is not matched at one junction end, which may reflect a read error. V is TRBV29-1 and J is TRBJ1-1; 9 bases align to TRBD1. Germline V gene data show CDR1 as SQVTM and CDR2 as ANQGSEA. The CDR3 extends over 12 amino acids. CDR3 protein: CSVYRGPEASVF. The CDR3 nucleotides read TGCAGCGTCTACAGGGGGCCTGAAGCTTCGGTCTTT.

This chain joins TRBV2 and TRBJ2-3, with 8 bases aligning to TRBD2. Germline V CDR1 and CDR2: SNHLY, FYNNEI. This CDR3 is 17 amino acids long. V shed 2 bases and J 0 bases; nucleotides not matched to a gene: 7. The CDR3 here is CASSERTSGSSTDTQYF. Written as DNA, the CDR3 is TGTGCCAGCAGTGAAAGAACTAGCGGTTCTAGCACAGATACGCAGTATTTT.

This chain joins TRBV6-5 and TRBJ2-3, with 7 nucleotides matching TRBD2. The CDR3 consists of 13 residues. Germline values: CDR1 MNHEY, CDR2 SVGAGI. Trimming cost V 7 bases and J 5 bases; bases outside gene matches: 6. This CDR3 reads CASTKGGRDTQYF. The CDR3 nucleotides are TGTGCCAGCACAAAGGGAGGGCGAGATACGCAGTATTTT.

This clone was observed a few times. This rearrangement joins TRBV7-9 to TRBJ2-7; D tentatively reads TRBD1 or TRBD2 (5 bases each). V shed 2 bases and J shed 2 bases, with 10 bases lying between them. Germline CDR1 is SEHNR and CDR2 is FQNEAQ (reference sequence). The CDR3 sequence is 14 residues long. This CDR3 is CASSLSGATYEQYF. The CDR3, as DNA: TGTGCCAGCAGCTTATCCGGGGCGACCTACGAGCAGTACTTC.

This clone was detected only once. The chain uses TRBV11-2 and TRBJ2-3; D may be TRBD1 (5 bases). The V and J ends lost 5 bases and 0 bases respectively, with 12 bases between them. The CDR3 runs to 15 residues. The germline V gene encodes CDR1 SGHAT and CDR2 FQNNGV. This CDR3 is CASSPRTMSTDTQYF. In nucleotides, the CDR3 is TGTGCCAGCAGCCCGCGGACAATGAGCACAGATACGCAGTATTTT.

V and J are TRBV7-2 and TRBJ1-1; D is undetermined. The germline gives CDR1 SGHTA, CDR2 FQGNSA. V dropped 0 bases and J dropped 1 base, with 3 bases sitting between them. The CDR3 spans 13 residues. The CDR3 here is CASSLAKNTEAFF. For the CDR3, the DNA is TGTGCCAGCAGCTTAGCCAAGAACACTGAAGCTTTCTTT.